This TCR beta chain was sequenced during a study of chemoradiotherapy in HPV16-positive cancers. Study-wide results and caveats: HPV-specific T cells were functionally defined from only a couple of HPV16-positive patients.

CDR1 and CDR2 from the germline V gene are ENHRY and SYGVKD. This CDR3 comprises 16 residues. Losses at the gene ends were 8 bases for V and 3 bases for J; bases not matched to a gene: 12. Notes on this clone: Its antigen remains unidentified.

Generated by immunoSEQ multiplex PCR, the TCRdb table keeps only in-frame clones and is missing some. The sample contains about 8,600 clones, over 65% of which appear only once. The clonotype was recovered from a human donor with HPV-associated anogenital cancer. This chain joins TRBV10-3 and TRBJ2-2; 7 nucleotides line up with TRBD2. Collection took place from a patient who underwent chemoradiotherapy. The CDR3, as DNA: TGTGCCATCGGCGGGGGACTACCTTTTGACACCGGGGAGCTGTTTTTT. It is translated as CAIGGGLPFDTGELFF.